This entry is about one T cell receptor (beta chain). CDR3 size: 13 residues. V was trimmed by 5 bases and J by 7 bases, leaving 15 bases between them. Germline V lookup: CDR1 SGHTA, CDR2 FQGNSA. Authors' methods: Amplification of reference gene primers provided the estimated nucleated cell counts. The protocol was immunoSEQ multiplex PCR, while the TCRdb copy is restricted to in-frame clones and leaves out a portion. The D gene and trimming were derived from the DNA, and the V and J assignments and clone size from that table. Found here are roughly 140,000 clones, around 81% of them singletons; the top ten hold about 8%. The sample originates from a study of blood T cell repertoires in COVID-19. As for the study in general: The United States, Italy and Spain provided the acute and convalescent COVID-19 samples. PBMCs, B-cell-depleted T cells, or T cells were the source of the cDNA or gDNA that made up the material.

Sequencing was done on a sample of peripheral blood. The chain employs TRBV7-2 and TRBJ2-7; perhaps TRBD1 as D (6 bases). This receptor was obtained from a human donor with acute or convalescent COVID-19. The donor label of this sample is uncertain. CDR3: CASSPRGGQEQYV. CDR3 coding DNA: TGTGCCAGCAGCCCTAGGGGTGGACAGGAGCAGTACGTC.